This entry features one T cell receptor (beta chain) sequence. Its specificity is unknown. This sample was taken from a study of shared clonotypes between healthy human individuals. Study as a whole: Two women and a few men aged 18 to 49 served as donors. Study-wide points: Blood was the sole source, and tissue repertoires probably differ. Among donors, the sharing of clonotypes was expected to be influenced by sequencing depth.

The V gene end was trimmed by 1 base and the J gene end by 8 bases; junction bases not matched to a gene: 7. CDR3 size: 14 residues. Germline V lookup: CDR1 SGHTA, CDR2 FQGNSA. Ten immunoSEQ deep assay plates were used by the authors to sequence unsorted PBMC DNA. Sequencing was performed with immunoSEQ multiplex PCR; in TCRdb, only in-frame clones are kept and a portion is missing. The sample shows about 490,000 clones, 60% to 80% of them seen only once. Sequencing was carried out using PBMCs. The genes are TRBV7-2 and TRBJ1-2, with 7 positions matching TRBD1. The receptor comes from a woman aged 40 to 50 in good health. Some clones in this sample may be carry-over from other donors' samples. The CDR3 sequence is CASSLGVQGNGYTF. DNA of the CDR3: TGTGCCAGCAGCTTAGGGGTACAGGGGAACGGCTACACCTTC.